This TCR beta chain emerged from a study of siplizumab effects on memory and regulatory T cells. The ends were cut back, 0 bases at V and 3 bases at J, with 14 bases in the middle. The CDR3 sequence is 16 residues long. CDR1 and CDR2 from the germline V gene are SGHAT and FQNNGV. This table comes from immunoSEQ multiplex PCR, and its TCRdb copy is limited to in-frame clones, with some not included. The sample consists of 100,000 to 120,000 clones, 85% to 95% of them appearing once. V is TRBV11-2 and J is TRBJ2-5; D may be TRBD2 (5 bases). The receptor was isolated from a human donor in good health. The sequenced sample was CD4+ T cells sorted from blood. The CDR3 here is CASSLEGSTGKETQYF. In DNA form, the CDR3 reads TGTGCCAGCAGCTTAGAGGGGTCGACGGGAAAAGAGACCCAGTACTTC.